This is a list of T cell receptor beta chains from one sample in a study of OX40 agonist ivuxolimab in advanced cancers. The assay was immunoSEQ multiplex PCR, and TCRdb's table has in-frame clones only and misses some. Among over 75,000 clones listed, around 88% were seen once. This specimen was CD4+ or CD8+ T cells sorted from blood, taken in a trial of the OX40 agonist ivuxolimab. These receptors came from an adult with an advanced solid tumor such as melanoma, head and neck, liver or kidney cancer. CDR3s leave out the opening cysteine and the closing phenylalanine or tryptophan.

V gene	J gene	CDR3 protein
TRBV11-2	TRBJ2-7	ASSLGEQY
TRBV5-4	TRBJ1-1	ASSLRTAYPNTEAF
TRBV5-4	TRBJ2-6	ASRKGSKGTSSGANVLT
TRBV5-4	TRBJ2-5	ASSLETSRDGETQY
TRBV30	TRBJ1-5	AWSASDRGPQH
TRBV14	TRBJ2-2	ASSQDWDTGELF
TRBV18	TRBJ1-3	ASSYRPSWDTIY
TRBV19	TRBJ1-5	ASDRTTNSNQPQH
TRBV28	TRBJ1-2	ASSPPRGNNYGYT
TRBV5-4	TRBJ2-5	ASSLELLAGGPRETQY
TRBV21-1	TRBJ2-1	ASSMKREVDNEQF
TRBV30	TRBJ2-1	AARDSTYNEQF
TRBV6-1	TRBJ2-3	ASRDRADTQY
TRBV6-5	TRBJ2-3	ASSKTADTQY
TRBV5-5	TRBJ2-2	ASSNHVASNTGELF
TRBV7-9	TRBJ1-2	ASSFGEGGGYT
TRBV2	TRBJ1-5	ASKGSFGQPQH
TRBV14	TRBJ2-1	ASSQRGEQF
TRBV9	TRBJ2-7	ASSVDGVLAGGPYEQY
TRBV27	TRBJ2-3	ASSLSGGQVRQY
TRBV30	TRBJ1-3	ALGTGGPPSSGNTIY
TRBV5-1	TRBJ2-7	ASSVDRGGYEQY
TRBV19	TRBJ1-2	ASSPQEGGYT
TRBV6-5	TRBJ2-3	ASSYRGGSTDTQY
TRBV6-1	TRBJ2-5	ASRTGGQETQY
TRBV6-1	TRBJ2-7	ASSEYGTSVYEQY
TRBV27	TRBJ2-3	ASSSPVTDTQY
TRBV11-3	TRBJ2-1	ASSNGTLGYNEQF
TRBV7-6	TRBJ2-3	ASSLGGGVRLADTQY
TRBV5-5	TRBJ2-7	ASSLSSAVSYEQY
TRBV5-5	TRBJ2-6	ASSRLSSGANVLT
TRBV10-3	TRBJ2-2	AIQRVPGELF
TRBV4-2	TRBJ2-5	ASSQDLTSQETQY
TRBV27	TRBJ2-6	ASTYRDNDPVLT
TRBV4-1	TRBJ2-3	ASSQSPGGTSGSRMGTDTQY
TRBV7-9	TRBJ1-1	ASRGTGRHAEAF
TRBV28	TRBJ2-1	ATHNRVPQGGEQF
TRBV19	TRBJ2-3	ASRRQLGGTDTQY
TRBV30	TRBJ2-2	AWRRLASTGELF
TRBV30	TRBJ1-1	AWSLMNTEAF
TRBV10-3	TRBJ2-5	AISENGGQETQY
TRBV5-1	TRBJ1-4	ASSQGGNEEKLF
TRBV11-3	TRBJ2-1	ASSATPGPYNEQF
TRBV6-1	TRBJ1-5	ASSARGAYSNQPQH
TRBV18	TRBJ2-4	ASSPSRDKNIQY
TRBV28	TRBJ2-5	ASSFWASGKETQY
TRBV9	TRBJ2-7	ASSERTGGYEQY
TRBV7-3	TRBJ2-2	ASSLGQGVGSGELF
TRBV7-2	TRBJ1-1	ASSYLGHTEAF
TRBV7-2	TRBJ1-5	ASSLAATLRQPQH
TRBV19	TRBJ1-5	ASAGPGSQPQH
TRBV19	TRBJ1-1	ASSMGNRGTEAF